This passage covers 27 T cell receptor beta chains from one sample sequenced in a study of cytomegalovirus exposure and HLA in healthy donors (dated by TCRdb to between 2016 and 2019). Library generation was performed with the immunoSEQ multiplex PCR assay. Entries here come from immuneACCESS through TCRdb and include only in-frame sequences with V and J called. Some clones fail to appear in such tables; in the studies checked, an unresolved V gene covers under half of the shortfall, and the cause of the remainder is unknown. This sample has hundreds of thousands of clones in its table, and around 86% of those were observed once. The leading ten clones occupy about 1.2% of the sample. The source material was PBMCs. These receptor sequences come from a woman aged 25-40 years in good health and CMV-seropositive.

V is TRBV30 and J is TRBJ2-7, with no clear D. V lost 1 base and J lost 6, with 10 bases in between. The CDR3 extends over 12 amino acids. The germline gives CDR1 GTSNPN, CDR2 SVGIG (reference sequence). The CDR3: CAWSDLAGEQYF. The CDR3 region has the DNA TGTGCCTGGAGTGACCTCGCCGGCGAGCAGTACTTC.

The chain carries TRBV11-2 and TRBJ1-1; 7 positions agree with TRBD1. The CDR3 contains 16 residues. Germline values: CDR1 SGHAT, CDR2 FQNNGV. J was trimmed by 3 bases and V by 0 bases; bases with no gene match: 7. CDR3 sequence reads: CASSLDPGTVHTEAFF. The DNA for the CDR3 is TGTGCCAGCAGCTTAGATCCCGGGACAGTTCACACTGAAGCTTTCTTT.

This clone was observed a single time. The gene calls are TRBV27 and TRBJ2-7, with D maybe TRBD1 (5 bases). The CDR3 runs to 13 residues. From germline, CDR1 is MNHEY and CDR2 SMNVEV (reference sequence). The V end lost 2 bases, the J end lost 2 bases, and 7 bases lay between the germline ends. In DNA form, the CDR3 reads TGTGCCAGCAGTTTACGACAGACCTACGAGCAGTACTTC. It codes for CASSLRQTYEQYF.

J is TRBJ2-2 and V is TRBV6-5; tentatively, D is TRBD1 (6 bases). With 7 bases removed from V and 4 bases from J, the gap between germline ends came to 13 bases. This CDR3 contains 14 residues. Germline V gives CDR1 MNHEY, CDR2 SVGAGI. The CDR3, as DNA: TGTGCCAGCAAAGGGGGTCGGGTCACCGGGGAGCTGTTTTTT. Its protein is CASKGGRVTGELFF.

The chain uses TRBV5-1 and TRBJ2-2; 13 bases map to TRBD2. The V segment lost 0 bases and the J segment 6 bases; nucleotides outside the gene matches: 2. This CDR3 is built from 16 residues. CDR1 is SGHRS, CDR2 YFSETQ, per germline. CDR3 amino acids: CASSLAGLAGPGELFF. CDR3 coding DNA: TGCGCCAGCAGCTTGGCGGGACTAGCGGGGCCCGGGGAGCTGTTTTTT.

The chain combines TRBV5-1 with TRBJ2-3; 10 positions agree with TRBD2. Germline trimming cut 2 bases from V and 1 base from J; bases unmatched to any gene: 1. Germline CDR1 SGHRS, CDR2 YFSETQ. The CDR3 contains 15 residues. The CDR3 DNA reads as TGCGCCAGCAGCTTTGGGACTAGCGGCACAGATACGCAGTATTTT. Translated, it gives CASSFGTSGTDTQYF.

The chain is built from TRBV5-1 and TRBJ2-2, with 9 bases aligning to TRBD2. This CDR3 contains 17 residues. The germline V gene encodes CDR1 SGHRS and CDR2 YFSETQ. With 3 bases clipped from V and 0 bases from J, the junction kept 6 bases outside the gene matches. CDR3 bases: TGCGCCAGCAGCTCTGAGGGACTAGCAGCGAACACCGGGGAGCTGTTTTTT. Its protein is CASSSEGLAANTGELFF.

The chain uses TRBV27 and TRBJ1-2; D possibly corresponds to TRBD1 (6 bases). CDR1 MNHEY and CDR2 SMNVEV come from the germline V gene (reference sequence). There are 14 residues in the CDR3. The ends were cut back, 4 bases at V and 8 bases at J, with 17 bases in the middle. CDR3 sequence (DNA): TGTGCCAGCAGTTCGAACCAGGGGTTTGGGGGCTACACCTTC. This codes for CASSSNQGFGGYTF.

The rearrangement joins TRBV6-5 to TRBJ1-1, with 9 bases that match TRBD1. Germline V gene data show CDR1 as MNHEY and CDR2 as SVGAGI. The CDR3 has 14 residues. J was trimmed by 1 base and V by 6 bases; bases with no gene match: 3. For the CDR3, the DNA is TGTGCCAGCAGGGCGGGACAGGGGAACACTGAAGCTTTCTTT. This codes for CASRAGQGNTEAFF.

The V gene is TRBV11-2, the J gene TRBJ2-3, with D possibly TRBD2 on 6 matching bases. Germline CDR1 and CDR2: SGHAT and FQNNGV. V lost 5 bases to trimming and J lost 0 bases, with 21 bases between them. This CDR3 contains 18 residues. As DNA, the CDR3 is TGTGCCAGCAGCGGAGGGAGGAACCTTTCCTCTAGCACAGATACGCAGTATTTT. Translated: CASSGGRNLSSSTDTQYF.

The V and J genes are TRBV10-3 and TRBJ1-1; D is unclear. CDR3 size: 11 residues. V was cut by 3 bases and J by 7 bases, with 6 bases left in between. Germline-derived CDR1 and CDR2 are ENHRY and SYGVKD. The DNA for the CDR3 is TGTGCCATCAGTGACCACGGTGAAGCTTTCTTT. Translated, it gives CAISDHGEAFF.

The V and J genes are TRBV11-3 and TRBJ1-2, with D possibly matching TRBD1 (6 bases). The CDR3 runs to 13 residues. Germline V gene data show CDR1 as SGHNT and CDR2 as YENEEA. The V and J ends lost 5 bases and 8 bases respectively, with 15 bases between them. The CDR3 sequence is CASSPRQGHGYTF. The CDR3, as DNA: TGTGCCAGCAGCCCCCGTCAGGGGCACGGCTACACCTTC.

This clone was recorded a few times. The rearrangement joins TRBV10-1 to TRBJ2-1; 9 bases fit TRBD1. Germline V gene data show CDR1 as WNHNN and CDR2 as SYGVQD (reference sequence). CDR3 length: 16 residues. With V trimmed by 2 bases and J by 4 bases, 6 bases remained unmatched. The CDR3 coding sequence is TGCGCCAGCAGTGAGACCGGGACAGGGTTGTACAATGAGCAGTTCTTC. Its protein is CASSETGTGLYNEQFF.

The chain employs TRBV12-5 and TRBJ2-3, with 10 bases lining up with TRBD2. Germline V CDR1 and CDR2: LGHNT, FRNRAP. Trimming removed 3 bases from V and 7 bases from J; junction bases left unmatched: 7. The CDR3 covers 15 residues. Here the CDR3 DNA reads TGTGCTAGTGGTTTTAAACTAGCGGGAATCCATACGCAGTATTTT. Residues: CASGFKLAGIHTQYF.

This chain connects TRBV5-6 to TRBJ2-3; a possible D gene is TRBD1 (6 bases). The CDR3 covers 13 residues. Germline loops: CDR1 SGHDT, CDR2 YYEEEE. The germline V and J ends were trimmed by 1 base and 4 bases, with 7 bases remaining between them. The chain's CDR3 is CASSLSGADTQYF. The CDR3, as DNA: TGTGCCAGCAGCTTGTCAGGGGCAGATACGCAGTATTTT.

This chain joins TRBV29-1 and TRBJ1-2; TRBD1 is a possible D gene (5 bases). CDR3 length: 16 residues. Germline assignment: CDR1 SQVTM and CDR2 ANQGSEA. Trimming removed 5 bases at V and 4 bases at J, with 23 bases between. CDR3 DNA: TGCAGCGTTCCGGGGGGGGTAAGGGTCGAGACCTATGGCTACACCTTC. This sequence encodes CSVPGGVRVETYGYTF.

V is TRBV18 and J is TRBJ1-5; 7 nucleotides line up with TRBD1. After removal of 4 bases from V and 0 bases from J, the junction contained 6 bases not matched to a gene. The CDR3 consists of 16 residues. CDR1 is KGHSH and CDR2 is LQKENI in the germline V gene. CDR3 amino acids: CASSLGQLYSNQPQHF. Here the CDR3 DNA reads TGTGCCAGCTCACTGGGACAGCTTTATAGCAATCAGCCCCAGCATTTT.

V is TRBV29-1 and J is TRBJ2-5; D ambiguous. This CDR3 comprises 12 residues. V was pared by 6 bases and J by 4 bases, with 12 bases between. Germline lookup yields CDR1 SQVTM and CDR2 ANQGSEA. The CDR3 nucleotides are TGCAGCGTCGAGGATCCCGGAGAGACCCAGTACTTC. It yields the protein CSVEDPGETQYF.

The gene calls are TRBV9 and TRBJ2-2, with 9 bases aligning to TRBD2. V was pared by 0 bases and J by 5 bases, with 11 bases of the junction left unmatched. Germline-derived CDR1 and CDR2 are SGDLS and YYNGEE. This CDR3 has 18 residues. CDR3 sequence: CASSVDPSSGTITGELFF. In DNA, the CDR3 is TGTGCCAGCAGCGTAGACCCCTCTAGCGGGACTATTACCGGGGAGCTGTTTTTT.

The rearrangement joins TRBV10-2 to TRBJ2-1; TRBD2 agrees at 10 bases. Germline lookup yields CDR1 WSHSY and CDR2 SAAADI. Trimming cost V 8 bases and J 7 bases; bases outside gene matches: 5. The CDR3 is 13 residues long. The CDR3 coding sequence is TGCGCCAGCGGGGGGACTAGCGTAAATGAGCAGTTCTTC. Translated, it gives CASGGTSVNEQFF.

This rearrangement joins TRBV11-2 to TRBJ1-2; D gene unclear. V was shortened by 1 base and J by 6 bases, with 9 bases between the two germline ends. The CDR3 sequence is 13 residues long. CDR1 is SGHAT and CDR2 is FQNNGV in the germline V gene. CDR3 nucleotide sequence: TGTGCCAGCAGCTTAGGCAGGTCTAATGGCTACACCTTC. Protein: CASSLGRSNGYTF.

The chain is built from TRBV19 and TRBJ2-3; D might be TRBD2 (5 bases). The CDR3 has 12 residues. V was pared by 3 bases and J by 6 bases, with 7 bases between. Germline assignment: CDR1 LNHDA and CDR2 SQIVND (reference sequence). The CDR3 sequence: CASSIGEDTQYF. The CDR3 region has the DNA TGTGCCAGTAGTATCGGGGAGGATACGCAGTATTTT.

The chain recombines TRBV29-1 with TRBJ1-3; D not certain. The CDR3 extends over 13 amino acids. In germline, CDR1 is SQVTM, CDR2 ANQGSEA. The ends were cut back, 1 base at V and 2 bases at J, with 6 bases in the middle. CDR3: CSVEGQAGNTIYF. The CDR3 region has the DNA TGCAGCGTTGAAGGGCAGGCTGGAAACACCATATATTTT.

The CDR3 here is CAISESNSKSPEAFF. Written as DNA, the CDR3 is TGTGCCATCAGTGAGTCGAACTCGAAGAGTCCTGAAGCTTTCTTT. V gene TRBV10-3 combines with J gene TRBJ1-1; D uncertain. This CDR3 region has 15 residues. V was cut by 0 bases and J by 6 bases, with 14 bases left in between. CDR1 ENHRY and CDR2 SYGVKD come from the germline V gene.

The rearrangement joins TRBV4-1 to TRBJ1-5; D might be TRBD1 (6 bases). The CDR3 sequence is 11 residues long. Germline loops: CDR1 MGHRA, CDR2 YSYEKL. Trimming removed 8 bases at V and 6 bases at J, with 8 bases between. The CDR3 loop reads CASGGSQPQHF. As DNA, the CDR3 is TGCGCCAGCGGGGGCAGTCAGCCCCAGCATTTT.

The CDR3 nucleotides read TGCGCCAGCAGTCAATCTATAACCCAGGGAACTGAAGCTTTCTTT. Its translation is CASSQSITQGTEAFF. The V gene is TRBV23-1, the J gene TRBJ1-1; weak D call: TRBD1 (5 bases). TRBV23-1 is classed as an ORF, of uncertain function. V lost 0 bases and J 5 bases, leaving 13 bases between the germline ends. This CDR3 has 15 residues.

This clone has more than one count but fewer than ten. The chain recombines TRBV9 with TRBJ2-7, with 9 nucleotides matching TRBD1. Trimming at V came to 4 bases and at J to 4 bases, leaving 3 bases not matched to a gene. Germline CDR1 is SGDLS and CDR2 is YYNGEE. This CDR3 has 13 residues. The CDR3 protein is CASSPGTGYEQYF. The CDR3 DNA sequence: TGTGCCAGCAGCCCCGGGACAGGGTACGAGCAGTACTTC.